Each of the 2 T cell receptor beta chains below was sequenced from the same sample in a study of T cell repertoires in ileal Crohn's disease. The method was immunoSEQ multiplex PCR; TCRdb's version includes in-frame clones alone and lacks a portion of them. The data contain more than 9,500 clones, 75% to 90% of them singletons. Time point denoted: neoterminal ileum biopsy at postoperative endoscopy, about 6 months after surgery. Sequenced sample: ileal tissue. The receptors derive from an adult with Crohn's disease.

This chain links TRBV2 with TRBJ2-7, with D tentatively TRBD2 (6 bases). Germline CDR1 reads SNHLY; CDR2 reads FYNNEI. This CDR3 comprises 13 residues. Trimming took 6 bases from V and 10 from J, leaving 19 bases between them. The CDR3 here is CASRPNPGTSQYF. As DNA, the CDR3 is TGTGCCAGCAGACCCAACCCCGGGACTTCTCAGTACTTC.

This sequence joins TRBV9 and TRBJ2-1; TRBD2 aligns across 12 bases. The V segment lost 4 bases and the J segment 3 bases; nucleotides outside the gene matches: 5. The CDR3 has 16 residues. Per germline, CDR1 SGDLS and CDR2 YYNGEE. This CDR3 is CASSTEGLAGYNEQFF. The CDR3 nucleotides are TGTGCCAGCAGCACCGAGGGACTAGCGGGCTACAATGAGCAGTTCTTC.